What follows is one TCR beta chain and its context. Its antigen is as yet unknown. Clones were sequenced by immunoSEQ multiplex PCR, and TCRdb holds only the in-frame ones, with some missing. The sample includes about 77,000 clones, roughly 87% seen only once; the top ten take about 1.8%. Trimming left V 4 bases short and J 9 bases short, with 19 bases between. The CDR3 contains 15 residues. Germline CDR1 is MGHRA and CDR2 is YSYEKL. This record comes from a study of OX40 agonist ivuxolimab in advanced cancers. Study at large: Clinicians treated patients with ivuxolimab, an agonistic anti-OX40 (CD134) antibody. Six ivuxolimab dose levels, 0.01 to 10 mg/kg, were given intravenously every 2 weeks. Study-wide points: Among some nonresponders, normalized T-cell clonal expansion was also low.

Cycle 7 day 1, cycle 4 day 1, and baseline were the timepoints at which blood was sampled. The source is an adult with an advanced solid tumor such as melanoma, head and neck, liver or kidney cancer. The starting material was CD4+ or CD8+ T cells sorted from blood, obtained in a trial of the OX40 agonist ivuxolimab. This sequence joins TRBV4-1 and TRBJ1-3, with D unclear. The CDR3 sequence is CASSLSRAPWGTIYF. The CDR3 DNA is TGCGCCAGCAGCCTTAGCCGCGCTCCTTGGGGCACCATATATTTT.